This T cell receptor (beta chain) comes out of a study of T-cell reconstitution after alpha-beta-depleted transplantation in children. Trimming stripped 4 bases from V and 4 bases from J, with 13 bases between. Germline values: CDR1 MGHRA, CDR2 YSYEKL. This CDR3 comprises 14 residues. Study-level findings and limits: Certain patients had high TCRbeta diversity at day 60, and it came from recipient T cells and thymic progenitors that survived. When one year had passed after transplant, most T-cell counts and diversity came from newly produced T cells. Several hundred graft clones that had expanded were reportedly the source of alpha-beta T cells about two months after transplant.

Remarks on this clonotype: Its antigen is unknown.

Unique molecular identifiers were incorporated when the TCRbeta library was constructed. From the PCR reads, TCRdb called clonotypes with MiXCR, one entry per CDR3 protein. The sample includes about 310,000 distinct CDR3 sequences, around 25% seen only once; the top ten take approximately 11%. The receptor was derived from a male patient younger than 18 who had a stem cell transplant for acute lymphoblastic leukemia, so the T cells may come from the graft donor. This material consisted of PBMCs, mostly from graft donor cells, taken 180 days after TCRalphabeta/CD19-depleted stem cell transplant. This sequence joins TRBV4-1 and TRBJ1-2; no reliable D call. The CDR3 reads CASSPGGVGYGYTF. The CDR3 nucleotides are TGCGCCAGCAGCCCGGGTGGAGTAGGCTATGGCTACACCTTC.